The clone carrying this T cell receptor beta chain was observed at least ten times. Its antigen remains unknown. Each CDR3 protein is one row after TCRdb ran MiXCR on the 5' RACE reads. The sample lists more than 200,000 distinct CDR3 sequences; approximately 3.5% were seen once. The data were obtained in a study of T cells after yellow fever vaccination. The study, taken as a whole, reports: Post-booster repertoires again held most primary-vaccination clones (about 95% CD4, about 88% CD8).

Germline V CDR1 and CDR2: MGHDK, SYGVNS. The CDR3 spans 15 residues. Deletions cut 0 bases from V and 1 base from J, with 9 bases between. This material consisted of PBMCs, taken 15 days after the yellow fever booster vaccination. V is TRBV25-1 and J is TRBJ2-5; unclear D gene. This sequence was found in a man aged 18 to 29 who received the YFV17D yellow fever vaccine. The CDR3, as DNA: TGTGCCAGCAGTGAATACATAGGCATCCAAGAGACCCAGTACTTC. Protein: CASSEYIGIQETQYF.